Below are 13 T cell receptor beta chains sequenced from a single sample in a study of identical twins. From the 5' RACE reads, TCRdb called clonotypes with MiXCR, one entry per CDR3 protein. The repertoire consists of about 890,000 distinct CDR3 sequences, with approximately 13% occurring once and the leading ten covering 1.5% to 2%. Separately, the same data were catalogued under a study of yellow fever vaccine responses in identical twins.

Sequences were obtained from PBMCs. These receptors originate from a woman aged 18-29 years in good health.

This clonotype was counted at least ten times. The CDR3 loop is CATSETQKSVWNEQFF. CDR3 coding DNA: TGTGCCACCAGTGAAACCCAGAAGTCTGTATGGAATGAGCAGTTCTTC. The genes are TRBV24-1 and TRBJ2-1, with D hard to call. Germline V gene lookup returns CDR1 KGHDR and CDR2 SFDVKD. V lost 4 bases and J lost 7, with 19 bases in between. This CDR3 has 16 residues.

This clonotype was seen more than once but under ten times. The chain couples TRBV5-1 to TRBJ2-3, with D perhaps matching TRBD1 or TRBD2 (5 bases each). V lost 0 bases and J 3 bases, leaving 17 bases between the germline ends. The CDR3 sequence is 17 residues long. CDR1 is SGHRS and CDR2 is YFSETQ in the germline V gene. The CDR3 loop is CASSLAGTRRGTDTQYF. The CDR3 DNA is TGCGCCAGCAGCTTGGCCGGGACGCGGCGCGGGACAGATACGCAGTATTTT.

A few counts support this clonotype. The chain combines TRBV7-6 with TRBJ1-5; D ambiguous. This CDR3 is 17 amino acids long. V was shortened by 4 bases and J by 0 bases, with 16 bases between the two germline ends. The germline CDR1 and CDR2 sequences are SGHVS and FNYEAQ. The CDR3 coding sequence is TGTGCCAGCAGCTCGGGCCGGCTGACCAATAGCAATCAGCCCCAGCATTTT. Its translation is CASSSGRLTNSNQPQHF.

V usage is TRBV20-1 and J usage is TRBJ2-7, with no clear D. Germline values: CDR1 DFQATT, CDR2 SNEGSKA (reference sequence). CDR3 length equals 16 residues. The V gene lost 1 base and the J gene lost 0 bases, with 16 bases spanning the gap. Here the CDR3 reads CSARVQGRPNSYEQYF. CDR3 sequence (DNA): TGCAGTGCTAGAGTCCAAGGACGTCCCAACTCCTACGAGCAGTACTTC.

V gene TRBV2 combines with J gene TRBJ2-7; 9 bases are a match to TRBD2. The CDR3 contains 15 residues. CDR1 and CDR2 (germline): SNHLY, FYNNEI. V shed 10 bases, J shed 0 bases, and the junction held 10 bases outside the gene matches. This chain's CDR3 is CAKTASGVSSYEQYF. Here the CDR3 DNA reads TGTGCCAAAACGGCTAGCGGGGTTAGCTCCTACGAGCAGTACTTC. The full variable domain, rest sourced from reference TRBV2 and TRBJ2-7, is EPEVTQTPSHQVTQMGQEVILRCVPISNHLYFYWYRQILGQKVEFLVSFYNNEISEKSEIFDDQFSVERPDGSNFTLKIRSTKLEDSAMYFCAKTASGVSSYEQYFGPGTRLTVT.

This chain links TRBV7-6 with TRBJ2-5, with 14 bases identical to TRBD2. The germline V gene has CDR1 SGHVS and CDR2 FNYEAQ. V lost 5 bases to trimming and J lost 6 bases; unmatched junction nucleotides: 8. CDR3 size: 16 residues. As DNA, the CDR3 is TGTGCCAGCAGCCCCGAGGGACTAGCGGGAGTGAAGACCCAGTACTTC. Amino acids: CASSPEGLAGVKTQYF.

The sample holds a few counts of this clonotype. The chain links TRBV7-9 to TRBJ2-7; a weak D match, TRBD2 (6 bases). This CDR3 spans 14 amino acids. Germline V gives CDR1 SEHNR, CDR2 FQNEAQ (reference sequence). The V end lost 4 bases, the J end lost 2 bases, and 12 bases lay between the germline ends. The DNA of the CDR3 is TGTGCCAGCAGCTCGGACTACTCTGCCTACGAGCAGTACTTC. It translates to CASSSDYSAYEQYF.

This clonotype showed up many times. This chain joins TRBV12-3 or TRBV12-4 and TRBJ2-7; D unresolved. This CDR3 is 13 amino acids long. V lost 1 base, J lost 4 bases, and 8 bases lay in between. The CDR3 reads CASSLGGGYEQYV. The CDR3 DNA reads as TGTGCCAGCAGTTTAGGCGGCGGTTACGAGCAGTACGTC.

There are a few counts of this clonotype. This chain uses TRBV3-1 with TRBJ2-7; D gene ambiguous. CDR1 and CDR2 (germline): LGHDT, YNNKEL (reference sequence). This CDR3 region has 12 residues. V lost 1 base and J lost 6, with 7 bases in between. CDR3 residues: CASSQARREQYF. CDR3 DNA: TGTGCCAGCAGCCAAGCACGGCGCGAGCAGTACTTC.

The chain employs TRBV4-1 and TRBJ1-1; 10 bases agree with TRBD1. CDR3 size: 15 residues. The J segment lost 5 bases and the V segment lost 4 bases, leaving 7 bases of the junction unmatched. Germline V gives CDR1 MGHRA, CDR2 YSYEKL. In nucleotides, the CDR3 is TGCGCCAGCAGCCCCACGGACAGGGGGAGGACTGAAGCTTTCTTT. Residues: CASSPTDRGRTEAFF.

The chain has TRBV6-2 or TRBV6-3 and TRBJ2-3; 9 positions match TRBD1. The V gene end was trimmed by 5 bases and the J gene end by 13 bases; junction bases not matched to a gene: 13. CDR1 MNHEY and CDR2 SVGEGT come from the germline V gene. CDR3 length: 14 residues. The CDR3 reads CASSTEMGQGKEYF. For the CDR3, the DNA is TGTGCCAGCAGTACGGAAATGGGACAGGGAAAGGAGTATTTT.

This clonotype appeared a few times. The chain links TRBV9 to TRBJ2-1; TRBD2 is a possible D gene (6 bases). V lost 0 bases and J lost 2, with 9 bases in between. The germline V gene encodes CDR1 SGDLS and CDR2 YYNGEE. The CDR3 extends over 15 amino acids. DNA of the CDR3: TGTGCCAGCAGCGTAGACGCGGGGACCTACAATGAGCAGTTCTTC. Its translation is CASSVDAGTYNEQFF.

This chain uses TRBV2 with TRBJ2-3; 14 bases align to TRBD2. The CDR3 runs 20 residues. Germline V CDR1 and CDR2: SNHLY, FYNNEI. Losses at the gene ends were 6 bases for V and 1 base for J; bases not matched to a gene: 15. Written as DNA, the CDR3 is TGTGCCAGCAGAGGGGGACTAGCGGGAGTTTGGGGACCCCGCACAGATACGCAGTATTTT. It yields the protein CASRGGLAGVWGPRTDTQYF.